These T cell receptor beta chains were read from a single sample in a study of CD8 T cells in ankylosing spondylitis. TCRdb redid the calling of the 5' RACE reads with MiXCR, one entry per CDR3 protein. The table lists fewer than 250,000 distinct CDR3 sequences, about 10% of them singletons. Input material: blood, either unsorted or a sorted T cell fraction (not recorded which). These receptors were taken from a male donor with ankylosing spondylitis or in good health (not recorded which). CDR3s include the opening cysteine and the closing phenylalanine or tryptophan. D genes are given only for firm matches. A row's size may be missing; if present it is once, few, many or a size class.

TRBJ1-1 TRBV29-1 TRBD1 12 many CSVDTGVREAFF TGCAGCGTCGATACAGGGGTACGTGAAGCTTTCTTT
TRBJ2-3 TRBV7-2 TRBD2 16 few CASSTALAGGTDTQYF TGTGCCAGCAGCACCGCACTAGCGGGGGGCACAGATACGCAGTATTTT
TRBJ1-1 TRBV12-3/TRBV12-4 NA 13 many CASSELMNTEAFF TGTGCCAGCTCCGAGCTCATGAACACTGAAGCTTTCTTT
TRBJ2-5 TRBV15 NA 16 few CATSRDRDISQETQYF TGTGCCACCAGCAGAGACCGGGACATCTCACAAGAGACCCAGTACTTC
TRBJ2-4 TRBV20-1 NA 14 NA CSASSRGWTEDQYF TGCAGTGCTAGTTCTCGCGGATGGACGGAGGATCAGTACTTC
TRBJ2-3 TRBV20-1 TRBD2 16 many CSARATSGGARDTQYF TGCAGTGCTAGAGCGACTAGCGGGGGGGCTAGGGATACGCAGTATTTT
TRBJ2-5 TRBV10-3 NA 15 few CAIRMGSPNEETQYF TGTGCCATCAGGATGGGCTCCCCGAACGAGGAGACCCAGTACTTC
TRBJ1-2 TRBV5-6 NA 17 many CASSLDSLQNINYGYTF TGTGCCAGCAGCTTGGACAGCCTACAAAACATCAACTATGGCTACACCTTC
TRBJ2-2 TRBV7-2 NA 16 many CASSLTLAANTGELFF TGTGCCAGCAGCTTAACTTTGGCGGCGAACACCGGGGAGCTGTTTTTT
TRBJ2-7 TRBV18 NA 15 many CASSPGGRNSYEQYF TGTGCCAGCTCACCAGGGGGTCGGAACTCCTACGAGCAGTACTTC
TRBJ2-5 TRBV9 TRBD2 17 few CASSVGLAGRHQETQYF TGTGCCAGCAGCGTAGGGCTAGCGGGCCGACACCAAGAGACCCAGTACTTC
TRBJ1-4 TRBV12-3/TRBV12-4 NA 13 NA CASSLVSKEKLFF TGTGCCAGCAGTTTAGTCTCAAAAGAAAAACTGTTTTTT
TRBJ2-5 TRBV18 NA 13 NA CASSPLKYETQYF TGTGCCAGCTCACCACTCAAGTATGAGACCCAGTACTTC
TRBJ2-2 TRBV20-1 TRBD2 15 many CSASRPPRGGWELFF TGCAGTGCTAGTCGGCCCCCGCGGGGGGGGTGGGAGCTGTTTTTT
TRBJ2-7 TRBV12-3/TRBV12-4 NA 11 many CASSYSDEQYF TGTGCCAGCAGCTATTCGGATGAGCAGTACTTC
TRBJ2-3 TRBV5-5 NA 15 NA CASSLASLGTDTQYF TGTGCCAGCAGCTTGGCCTCTCTGGGCACAGATACGCAGTATTTT
TRBJ2-1 TRBV5-5 TRBD1 15 NA CASSLGQGFYNELFF TGTGCCAGCAGCTTGGGACAGGGTTTCTACAATGAGCTGTTCTTC
TRBJ1-1 TRBV7-2 NA 14 many CASSFAEGVTEAFF TGTGCCAGCAGCTTCGCAGAGGGAGTCACTGAAGCTTTCTTT